The next 21 T cell receptor beta chains were all read from a single sample in a study of T-cell memory formation after mild COVID-19 (dated by TCRdb to the early 2020s). The library was prepared using 5' RACE. Sequencing was performed on an Illumina NovaSeq 6000. Using fastp at Q25 and MiXCR, TCRdb reprocessed the public reads and kept productive beta chains. For every CDR3 protein sequence, its rows merge into one entry that carries the most common genes and DNA. This sample has roughly 110,000 distinct CDR3 sequences in its table, and about 17% of those were observed once. Together, the top ten hold 28% of the sample. Sequencing was carried out using PBMCs or a T cell subset sorted from them (not recorded which). These receptor sequences come from an adult woman who had mild COVID-19 (a few samples of this study predate the infection). The sample titles of this study are shuffled in the database, so cell type and time point are left out; the donor was told from shared clones.

This clonotype has a handful of counts. The gene calls are TRBV7-6 and TRBJ2-2, with D tentatively TRBD1 (5 bases). The CDR3 spans 15 residues. V was clipped by 1 base and J by 9 bases, with 15 bases between them. Germline values: CDR1 SGHVS, CDR2 FNYEAQ. CDR3 in amino acids: CASSLVLDSHRELFF. Written as DNA, the CDR3 is TGTGCCAGCAGCTTAGTGCTAGACAGTCACCGGGAGCTGTTTTTT.

This clonotype was counted only a few times. Here the CDR3 reads CASSSPTGLAGEADTQYF. The DNA for the CDR3 is TGTGCCAGCAGTTCCCCAACCGGACTAGCGGGGGAGGCAGATACGCAGTATTTT. The rearrangement joins TRBV6-2 or TRBV6-3 to TRBJ2-3, with TRBD2 identical over 13 bases. Germline CDR1 reads MNHEY; CDR2 reads SVGEGT. The CDR3 contains 18 residues. V gave up 4 bases and J gave up 4 bases; unmatched junction bases: 11.

This chain joins TRBV4-1 and TRBJ2-7, with 13 bases identical to TRBD2. CDR1 and CDR2 (germline): MGHRA, YSYEKL. CDR3 length: 17 residues. V lost 3 bases to trimming and J lost 0 bases; unmatched junction nucleotides: 5. In nucleotides, the CDR3 is TGCGCCAGCAGCCACCGGACTAGCGGGGGAAACTCCTACGAGCAGTACTTC. As protein: CASSHRTSGGNSYEQYF.

Only one count was recorded for this clonotype. J is TRBJ2-3 and V is TRBV7-8; 7 bases are a match to TRBD2. V lost 1 base and J lost 6; bases outside the gene matches: 7. CDR1 and CDR2 (germline): SGHVS, FQNEAQ. This CDR3 is built from 15 residues. Here the CDR3 DNA reads TGTGCCAGCAGCTTAGAAGGGACTACCCGGGATACGCAGTATTTT. Amino acids: CASSLEGTTRDTQYF. Variable domain in full (rest from reference TRBV7-8 and TRBJ2-3): GAGVSQSPRYKVAKRGQDVALRCDPISGHVSLFWYQQALGQGPEFLTYFQNEAQLDKSGLPSDRFFAERPEGSVSTLKIQRTQQEDSAVYLCASSLEGTTRDTQYFGPGTRLTVL.

V gene TRBV18 combines with J gene TRBJ2-1; no definite D call. From germline, CDR1 is KGHSH and CDR2 LQKENI. This CDR3 is 14 amino acids long. The V gene lost 3 bases and the J gene lost 3 bases, with 9 bases spanning the gap. This CDR3 reads CASSPTDYYNEQFF. Here the CDR3 DNA reads TGTGCCAGCTCACCCACAGATTACTACAATGAGCAGTTCTTC.

This rearrangement joins TRBV20-1 to TRBJ1-5; 11 bases are shared with TRBD1. Losses at the gene ends were 5 bases for V and 1 base for J; bases not matched to a gene: 10. Germline lookup yields CDR1 DFQATT and CDR2 SNEGSKA (reference sequence). The CDR3 consists of 17 residues. The CDR3 region is CSASPMDRGLSNQPQHF. CDR3 in DNA: TGCAGTGCTTCTCCCATGGACAGGGGGCTGAGCAATCAGCCCCAGCATTTT.

V gene TRBV2 combines with J gene TRBJ2-3, with 8 bases identical to TRBD2. CDR1 is SNHLY, CDR2 FYNNEI, per germline. J lost 1 base, V lost 10 bases, and 7 bases had no gene match. The CDR3 is 14 residues long. The CDR3: CAIRGGYGTDTQYF. In DNA, the CDR3 is TGTGCCATTCGGGGGGGATACGGCACAGATACGCAGTATTTT.

This clonotype was counted only a few times. The chain links TRBV4-3 to TRBJ2-1, with 13 bases identical to TRBD2. The germline V gene encodes CDR1 LGHNA and CDR2 YSLEER. V shed 4 bases and J 6 bases; nucleotides not matched to a gene: 9. The CDR3 sequence is 17 residues long. CDR3 residues: CASSRDGLAGVSNEQFF. CDR3 in DNA: TGCGCCAGCAGCCGAGATGGACTAGCGGGAGTGAGCAATGAGCAGTTCTTC.

This clonotype appeared a few times. The gene calls are TRBV29-1 and TRBJ2-2, with 14 nucleotides matching TRBD2. This CDR3 region has 17 residues. Trimming removed 4 bases from V and 0 bases from J; junction bases left unmatched: 4. CDR1 is SQVTM and CDR2 is ANQGSEA in the germline V gene. The chain's CDR3 is CSVGGLAGGSNTGELFF. CDR3 coding DNA: TGCAGCGTTGGAGGACTAGCGGGAGGCTCGAACACCGGGGAGCTGTTTTTT.

This clonotype was observed at least ten times. The chain uses TRBV11-3 and TRBJ2-1, with TRBD2 as a possible D gene (6 bases). V was pared by 4 bases and J by 2 bases, with 12 bases between. The CDR3 is made up of 15 amino acids. Germline values: CDR1 SGHNT, CDR2 YENEEA. CDR3 sequence: CASSYSGEAYNEQFF. The CDR3 region has the DNA TGTGCCAGCAGCTATAGCGGAGAGGCCTACAATGAGCAGTTCTTC.

The rearrangement uses TRBV10-3 and TRBJ1-3; D gene uncertain. The CDR3 length is 12 residues. V shed 10 bases and J shed 2 bases, with 9 bases lying between them. Germline V gene lookup returns CDR1 ENHRY and CDR2 SYGVKD. CDR3 sequence reads: CATLVAGNTIYF. CDR3 nucleotides: TGTGCCACCTTAGTGGCTGGAAACACCATATATTTT.

This chain joins TRBV2 and TRBJ2-1; D is unclear. CDR3 length: 13 amino acids. Germline V lookup: CDR1 SNHLY, CDR2 FYNNEI. Trimming left V 3 bases short and J 8 bases short, with 11 bases between. In DNA form, the CDR3 reads TGTGCCAGCAGTGAGCCCCCCTCCCATGAGCAGTTCTTC. Protein sequence: CASSEPPSHEQFF. The full variable domain, completed using reference TRBV2 and TRBJ2-1, is EPEVTQTPSHQVTQMGQEVILRCVPISNHLYFYWYRQILGQKVEFLVSFYNNEISEKSEIFDDQFSVERPDGSNFTLKIRSTKLEDSAMYFCASSEPPSHEQFFGPGTRLTVL.

About this clonotype itself: It is likely a read error, because the conserved phenylalanine at the end of the CDR3 is missing. This chain connects TRBV7-9 to TRBJ2-1, with D tentatively TRBD2 (6 bases). This CDR3 contains 17 residues. Germline V gene sequence: CDR1 SEHNR, CDR2 FQNEAQ (reference sequence). Trimming removed 5 bases from V and 0 bases from J, with 17 bases in between. The CDR3 bases are TGTGCCAGCAGCCCTACGGGAGCCTATAGCTCCTACAATGAGCAGTTCCTC. It specifies CASSPTGAYSSYNEQFL.

Only one count was recorded for this clonotype. V usage is TRBV6-2 or TRBV6-3 and J usage is TRBJ2-1; TRBD1 aligns across 9 bases. J was trimmed by 6 bases and V by 4 bases; bases with no gene match: 4. The germline V gene encodes CDR1 MNHEY and CDR2 SVGEGT. The CDR3 has 14 residues. CDR3: CASSSGTGINEQFF. CDR3 nucleotides: TGTGCCAGCAGTTCCGGGACAGGGATCAATGAGCAGTTCTTC.

The rearrangement uses TRBV6-1 and TRBJ2-3; 8 nucleotides match TRBD2. Germline loops: CDR1 MNHNS, CDR2 SASEGT. The CDR3 is made up of 16 amino acids. Unmatched junction bases numbered 8, after V lost 0 bases and J lost 6 bases. Here the CDR3 reads CASSEAGVGLEDTQYF. The CDR3 DNA reads TGTGCCAGCAGTGAAGCCGGGGTGGGACTAGAGGATACGCAGTATTTT.

The V gene is TRBV4-1, the J gene TRBJ2-3, with a weak D call TRBD2 (5 bases). Germline CDR1 reads MGHRA; CDR2 reads YSYEKL. The V gene lost 1 base and the J gene lost 4 bases, with 9 bases spanning the gap. This CDR3 contains 14 residues. The CDR3 nucleotides are TGCGCCAGCAGCCAAGGGGTCGGGGCAGATACGCAGTATTTT. Translated: CASSQGVGADTQYF.

This clonotype was observed a few times. The chain employs TRBV7-8 and TRBJ2-2; either TRBD1 or TRBD2 may supply D (6 bases each). V lost 5 bases and J 4 bases, leaving 17 bases between the germline ends. The CDR3 loop spans 16 amino acids. Germline loops: CDR1 SGHVS, CDR2 FQNEAQ. In DNA, the CDR3 is TGTGCCAGCAGCGTTCAGGGGCGGGAAGGCACCGGGGAGCTGTTTTTT. Protein: CASSVQGREGTGELFF. Variable domain in full (rest from reference TRBV7-8 and TRBJ2-2): GAGVSQSPRYKVAKRGQDVALRCDPISGHVSLFWYQQALGQGPEFLTYFQNEAQLDKSGLPSDRFFAERPEGSVSTLKIQRTQQEDSAVYLCASSVQGREGTGELFFGEGSRLTVL.

The V call is TRBV3-1, the J call TRBJ2-1; 7 bases fit TRBD1. Germline CDR1 is LGHDT and CDR2 is YNNKEL (reference sequence). Trimming cost V 4 bases and J 3 bases; bases outside gene matches: 6. This CDR3 has 15 residues. CDR3: CASSRIQGYYNEQFF. The CDR3 bases are TGTGCCAGCAGCCGCATACAGGGGTACTACAATGAGCAGTTCTTC.

This clonotype was counted only a few times. The rearrangement uses TRBV5-4 and TRBJ2-7; no firm D call. V lost 0 bases and J 0 bases, leaving 13 bases between the germline ends. CDR1 and CDR2 from the germline V gene are SGHNT and YYREEE (reference sequence). CDR3 size: 16 residues. The CDR3 DNA is TGTGCCAGCAGCTTGGCCGGCTTCTACCCCTCCTACGAGCAGTACTTC. Its protein is CASSLAGFYPSYEQYF.

The chain couples TRBV29-1 to TRBJ2-1, with D perhaps being TRBD1 or TRBD2 (5 bases each). V lost 7 bases to trimming and J lost 9 bases, with 19 bases between them. CDR3 length equals 13 residues. The germline gives CDR1 SQVTM, CDR2 ANQGSEA. The CDR3, as DNA: TGCAGCGGCCAGGACACGGGACGGGGTGAGCAGTTCTTC. It is translated as CSGQDTGRGEQFF.

The CDR3 here is CASLGGPEDTQYF. CDR3 coding DNA: TGTGCCAGCCTTGGGGGCCCCGAAGATACGCAGTATTTT. The V gene is TRBV12-3 or TRBV12-4, the J gene TRBJ2-3, with D perhaps matching TRBD1 (6 bases). The V end lost 8 bases, the J end lost 5 bases, and 14 bases lay between the germline ends. The CDR3 totals 13 residues.